Each of the 10 T cell receptor beta chains below was sequenced from the same sample in a study of T cell changes during pregnancy in multiple sclerosis. Measured with immunoSEQ multiplex PCR; TCRdb has only the in-frame clones, and not every one. This sample has approximately 30,000 clones, with about 93% found just once. Sequencing used CD4+ T cells from peripheral blood mononuclear cells, obtained after pregnancy. These receptors came from a female donor with multiple sclerosis, enrolled in a pregnancy study.

This rearrangement joins TRBV2 to TRBJ2-2; TRBD2 agrees at 7 bases. CDR1 and CDR2 from the germline V gene are SNHLY and FYNNEI. With V trimmed by 4 bases and J by 3 bases, 14 bases remained unmatched. This CDR3 is built from 18 residues. For the CDR3, the DNA is TGTGCCAGCAGTGGGGAGGGGCAGGGAGGATTCCACACCGGGGAGCTGTTTTTT. Protein sequence: CASSGEGQGGFHTGELFF.

This clone has only one observation. V is TRBV6-1 and J is TRBJ2-2; D may be TRBD2 (6 bases). Between the trimmed V and J ends, which lost 9 bases and 5 bases, there was a span of 19 bases. This CDR3 has 15 residues. Germline values: CDR1 MNHNS, CDR2 SASEGT. Here the CDR3 DNA reads TGTGCCAGTGGGGTTGGGGGGACGGTGACCGGGGAGCTGTTTTTT. Its protein is CASGVGGTVTGELFF.

Note on this clone: Additional DNA sequences in this sample encode the identical CDR3. This chain uses TRBV7-9 with TRBJ1-6; D ambiguous. Trimming took 1 base from V and 4 from J, leaving 5 bases between them. This CDR3 spans 14 amino acids. From germline, CDR1 is SEHNR and CDR2 FQNEAQ (reference sequence). CDR3: CASSLEQYNSPLHF. The DNA of the CDR3 is TGTGCCAGCAGCTTAGAACAGTATAATTCACCCCTCCACTTT.

CDR3 nucleotide sequence: TGTGCCAGCATGAGCGGGGTACCTTACAATGAGCAGTTCTTC. Protein sequence: CASMSGVPYNEQFF. This sequence joins TRBV6-5 and TRBJ2-1; the match to TRBD2 covers 7 bases. Germline V gene lookup returns CDR1 MNHEY and CDR2 SVGAGI. The J segment lost 4 bases and the V segment lost 7 bases, leaving 7 bases of the junction unmatched. The CDR3 is made up of 14 amino acids.

This rearrangement joins TRBV7-9 to TRBJ1-1; D remains unclear. Germline V CDR1 and CDR2: SEHNR, FQNEAQ (reference sequence). V shed 4 bases and J shed 4 bases, with 16 bases lying between them. The CDR3 spans 15 residues. CDR3 in amino acids: CASSSTPGRATEAFF. In nucleotides, the CDR3 is TGTGCCAGCAGCTCTACGCCGGGGAGGGCCACTGAAGCTTTCTTT.

The rearrangement uses TRBV27 and TRBJ2-7; 7 positions agree with TRBD1. Germline loops: CDR1 MNHEY, CDR2 SMNVEV (reference sequence). The CDR3 is 14 residues long. J lost 3 bases, V lost 2 bases, and 4 bases had no gene match. CDR3: CASSLNRGGYEQYF. CDR3 nucleotide sequence: TGTGCCAGCAGTTTAAACAGGGGCGGCTACGAGCAGTACTTC.

This sequence joins TRBV19 and TRBJ2-1, with D possibly being TRBD2 (5 bases). There are 17 residues in the CDR3. The V end lost 5 bases, the J end lost 2 bases, and 19 bases lay between the germline ends. Germline CDR1 LNHDA, CDR2 SQIVND (reference sequence). The CDR3 region is CASSFPIGRAAYNEQFF. The CDR3 bases are TGTGCCAGTAGTTTCCCGATCGGGCGGGCCGCCTACAATGAGCAGTTCTTC.

The rearrangement joins TRBV30 to TRBJ1-5; possible D gene TRBD1, 6 bases. Per the germline V gene, CDR1 is GTSNPN and CDR2 is SVGIG (reference sequence). CDR3 size: 14 residues. Between the trimmed V and J ends, which lost 0 bases and 5 bases, there was a span of 11 bases. The CDR3 nucleotides are TGTGCCTGGAGTGTATGGGGGGGGCATCAGCCCCAGCATTTT. This gives the protein CAWSVWGGHQPQHF. Full variable domain (missing parts from reference TRBV30 and TRBJ1-5): SQTIHQWPATLVQPVGSPLSLECTVEGTSNPNLYWYRQAAGRGLQLLFYSVGIGQISSEVPQNLSASRPQDRQFILSSKKLLLSDSGFYLCAWSVWGGHQPQHFGDGTRLSIL.

The V call is TRBV4-2, the J call TRBJ1-1, with no clear D. Germline V gene sequence: CDR1 LGHNA, CDR2 YNFKEQ. CDR3 length: 14 residues. V lost 1 base and J lost 5, with 11 bases in between. The CDR3 sequence: CASSQAGGRTEAFF. The CDR3 bases are TGTGCCAGCAGCCAAGCAGGTGGGAGAACTGAAGCTTTCTTT.

The V call is TRBV19, the J call TRBJ1-1, with no clear D. Between the trimmed V and J ends, which lost 6 bases and 3 bases, there was a span of 17 bases. Germline loops: CDR1 LNHDA, CDR2 SQIVND (reference sequence). This CDR3 spans 15 amino acids. The CDR3 is CASSYVNVGDTEAFF. DNA for the CDR3: TGTGCCAGTAGCTATGTCAATGTCGGGGACACTGAAGCTTTCTTT.